This T cell receptor beta chain was recorded in a study of blood T cell repertoires in COVID-19. The authors' processing: Estimation of nucleated cell counts relied on the amplification of reference gene primers. The method was immunoSEQ multiplex PCR; TCRdb's version includes in-frame clones alone and lacks a portion of them. Clone size and V and J calls were adopted from that table, with D and trimming inferred from the DNA. The sample lists over 150,000 clones; 85% to 90% were seen once. The Seattle patients, enrolled during active infection, were followed longitudinally. This CDR3 contains 15 residues. Germline V gene data show CDR1 as DFQATT and CDR2 as SNEGSKA (reference sequence). Trimming removed 3 bases from V and 5 bases from J, with 16 bases in between.

The chain is built from TRBV20-1 and TRBJ1-4; D ambiguous. Input material: peripheral blood. The clonotype comes from a woman older than 75 with COVID-19, enrolled during active disease. This CDR3 is CSASPLRGLNEKLFF. The DNA of the CDR3 is TGCAGTGCTAGTCCCCTTAGAGGATTAAATGAAAAACTGTTTTTT.